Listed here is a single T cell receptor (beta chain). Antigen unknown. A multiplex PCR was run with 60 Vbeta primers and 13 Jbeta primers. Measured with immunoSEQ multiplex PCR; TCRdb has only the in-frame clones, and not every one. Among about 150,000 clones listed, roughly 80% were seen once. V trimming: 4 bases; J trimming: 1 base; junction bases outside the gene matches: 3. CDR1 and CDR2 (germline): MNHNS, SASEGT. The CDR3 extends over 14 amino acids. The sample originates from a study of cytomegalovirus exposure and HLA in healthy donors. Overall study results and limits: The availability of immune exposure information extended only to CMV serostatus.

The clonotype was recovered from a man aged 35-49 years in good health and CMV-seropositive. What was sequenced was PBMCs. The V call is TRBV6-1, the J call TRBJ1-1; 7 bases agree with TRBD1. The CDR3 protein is CASSVRQGNTEAFF. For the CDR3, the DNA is TGTGCCAGCAGTGTTCGACAGGGGAACACTGAAGCTTTCTTT.